This is a list of T cell receptor beta chains from one sample in a study of T-cell reconstitution after alpha-beta-depleted transplantation in children. TCRdb recomputed calls from the PCR reads with MiXCR, one row per CDR3 protein. The sample holds about 460,000 distinct CDR3 sequences; around 12% are singletons and the top ten take under 7%. Material: PBMCs from the stem cell graft donor, obtained from the stem cell graft. The receptors shown here come from a human donor who donated a stem cell graft to a child with combined immunodeficiency. Both conserved end residues are trimmed from each CDR3.

V,J,CDR3
TRBV6-2/TRBV6-3,TRBJ2-1,ASTGPGLTFGEQF
TRBV5-1,TRBJ2-5,ASSLAGGGLRPLQETQY
TRBV5-8,TRBJ2-7,ASSLVQGSSEQY
TRBV12-3/TRBV12-4,TRBJ2-2,ASRGQHTGELF
TRBV12-3/TRBV12-4,TRBJ2-3,ASSLGLVDTQY
TRBV7-6,TRBJ2-5,ASSLGVTAQETQY
TRBV7-2,TRBJ2-7,ASSLTGTGIHEQY
TRBV7-8,TRBJ2-2,ASSLGSAYTGELF
TRBV7-9,TRBJ2-1,ASYRVYNEQF
TRBV15,TRBJ2-5,ATSRDPGAGETQY
TRBV7-2,TRBJ1-2,ASSPRTANYGYT
TRBV7-3,TRBJ2-1,ASSLVGSPSNEQF
TRBV19,TRBJ2-7,ASSSNPRTGNEQY
TRBV12-3/TRBV12-4,TRBJ1-5,ASSLGQRGNQPQH
TRBV5-1,TRBJ2-3,ASSLTEGRTDTQY
TRBV29-1,TRBJ2-3,SVDAEAANTDTQY
TRBV7-6,TRBJ2-3,ASSTPGPPFVTDTQY
TRBV4-3,TRBJ1-2,ASSQGFRTGGMGYT
TRBV12-3/TRBV12-4,TRBJ2-2,ASSSRKGELF
TRBV24-1,TRBJ2-3,ATSEYLGGGTDTQY
TRBV20-1,TRBJ2-3,SANSRLAGLDTQY
TRBV5-1,TRBJ2-1,ASSFGRPGDEQF
TRBV15,TRBJ2-7,ATSRGGDSLSQY
TRBV6-1,TRBJ1-5,ASSEQGPAFYSNQPQH
TRBV11-3,TRBJ2-3,ASSLVEGPKY
TRBV10-3,TRBJ2-1,AISSYGISSYNEQF
TRBV11-2,TRBJ2-5,ASSFFPGQVYYAQETQY
TRBV3-1,TRBJ2-5,ASSQVGGPEGETQY
TRBV7-2,TRBJ2-7,ASSFQGRVSYEQY
TRBV27,TRBJ1-2,ASRMRFGLSYGYT
TRBV5-1,TRBJ2-1,ASSRVGKDYNEQF
TRBV14,TRBJ2-5,ASSQTSGGAQTQY
TRBV4-3,TRBJ2-2,ASSHVVNTGELF
TRBV15,TRBJ2-5,ATSRGGTIQETQY
TRBV29-1,TRBJ2-2,SVDRTGGIGELF
TRBV6-2/TRBV6-3,TRBJ2-1,ASSRLAGGHNEQF
TRBV6-5,TRBJ2-1,ASSSAGPKGHNEQF
TRBV5-1,TRBJ2-7,ASSLTAKEQY
TRBV24-1,TRBJ2-6,ATSSAPSGANVLT
TRBV27,TRBJ2-7,ASSLETSGGTHYEQY
TRBV6-1,TRBJ1-1,ASSQRDRARTEAF
TRBV5-4,TRBJ2-3,ASSDEAGGLIDTQY
TRBV7-9,TRBJ1-5,ASSSIATGNKQPQH
TRBV19,TRBJ1-1,ASSMARGSTEAF